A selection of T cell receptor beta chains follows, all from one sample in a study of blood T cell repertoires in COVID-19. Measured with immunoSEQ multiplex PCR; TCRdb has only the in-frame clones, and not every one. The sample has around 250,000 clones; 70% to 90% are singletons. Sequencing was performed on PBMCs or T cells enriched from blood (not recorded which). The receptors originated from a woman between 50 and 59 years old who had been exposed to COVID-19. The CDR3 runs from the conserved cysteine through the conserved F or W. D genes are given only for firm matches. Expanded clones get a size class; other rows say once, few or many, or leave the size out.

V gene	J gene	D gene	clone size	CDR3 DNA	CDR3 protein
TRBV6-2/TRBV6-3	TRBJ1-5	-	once	TGTGCCAGCAGTGCCCTGGGGGGGCAGAGCAATCAGCCCCAGCATTTT	CASSALGGQSNQPQHF
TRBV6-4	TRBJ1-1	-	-	TGTGCCAGCTCCCCGACAGATTCCAACACTGAAGCTTTCTTT	CASSPTDSNTEAFF
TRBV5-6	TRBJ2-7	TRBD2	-	TGTGCCAGCAGCTTATGGTCTAGCGGGGGGAACTACGAGCAGTACTTC	CASSLWSSGGNYEQYF
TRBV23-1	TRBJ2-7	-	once	TGCGCCAGCAGTCATGGCCAGGACTACGAGCAGTACTTC	CASSHGQDYEQYF
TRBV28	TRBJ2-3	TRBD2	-	TGTGCCAGCAGCTATCGGACTAGCGTGGGCACAGATACGCAGTATTTT	CASSYRTSVGTDTQYF
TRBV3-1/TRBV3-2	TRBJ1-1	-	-	TGTGCCAGCAGCCTCGGGGGGGCGGCTGAAGCTTTCTTT	CASSLGGAAEAFF
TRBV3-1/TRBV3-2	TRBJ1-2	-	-	TGTGCCAGCAGCCAAGCGGCGGAGAACTATGGCTACACCTTC	CASSQAAENYGYTF
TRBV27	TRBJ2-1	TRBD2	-	TGTGCCAGCGGGGCGGGGGGCCATTACAATGAGCAGTTCTTC	CASGAGGHYNEQFF
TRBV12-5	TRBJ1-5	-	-	TGTGCTAGTGGTTTGATTAATAGCAATCAGCCCCAGCATTTT	CASGLINSNQPQHF
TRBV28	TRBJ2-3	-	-	TGTGCCAGCACCTCGGGGTTCTCAGATACGCAGTATTTT	CASTSGFSDTQYF
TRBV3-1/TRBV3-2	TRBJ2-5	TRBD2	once	TGTGCCAGCAGCCAAGGGACTAGCTCAGCCGTGACCCAGTACTTC	CASSQGTSSAVTQYF